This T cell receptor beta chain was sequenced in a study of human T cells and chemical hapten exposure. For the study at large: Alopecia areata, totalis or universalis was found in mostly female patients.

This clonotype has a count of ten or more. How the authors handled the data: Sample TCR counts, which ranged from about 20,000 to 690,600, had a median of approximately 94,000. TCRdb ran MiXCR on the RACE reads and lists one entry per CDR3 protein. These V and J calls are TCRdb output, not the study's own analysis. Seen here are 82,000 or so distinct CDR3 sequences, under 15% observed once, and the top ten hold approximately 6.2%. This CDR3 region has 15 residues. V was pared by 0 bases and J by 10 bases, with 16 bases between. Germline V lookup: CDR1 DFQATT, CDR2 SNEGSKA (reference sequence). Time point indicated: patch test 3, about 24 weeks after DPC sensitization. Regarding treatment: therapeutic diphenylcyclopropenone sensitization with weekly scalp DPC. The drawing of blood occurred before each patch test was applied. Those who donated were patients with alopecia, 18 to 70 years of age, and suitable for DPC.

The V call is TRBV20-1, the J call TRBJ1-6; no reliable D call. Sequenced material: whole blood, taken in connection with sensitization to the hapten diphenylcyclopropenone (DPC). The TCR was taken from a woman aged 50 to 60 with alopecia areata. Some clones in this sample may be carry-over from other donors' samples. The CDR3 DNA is TGCAGTGCTAGAGATCAGAAAGGGTTCAGCTCACCCCTCCACTTT. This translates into CSARDQKGFSSPLHF.